This TCR beta chain is drawn from a study of blood T cells in healthy people across ages. Overall study results and limits: Investigators treated diversity estimates from one million T cells as underestimates.

As for this clonotype: The antigen remains undetermined.

In germline, CDR1 is KGHSH, CDR2 LQKENI. CDR3 length: 16 amino acids. V was cut by 3 bases and J by 6 bases, with 18 bases left in between. A J-beta primer mix and a sample-barcoded 5' primer were used in a second PCR of about 7 to 12 cycles. TCRdb ran MiXCR on the 5' RACE reads and lists one entry per CDR3 protein. The sample yields roughly 1.5 million distinct CDR3 sequences, 35% to 45% seen once. What was sequenced was blood. The receptor comes from a woman aged 18-35 years in good health. This chain connects TRBV18 to TRBJ2-1; D may be TRBD2 (5 bases). The CDR3 loop is CASSPVVGELGNEQFF. Written as DNA, the CDR3 is TGTGCCAGCTCACCGGTTGTTGGGGAGCTAGGCAATGAGCAGTTCTTC.